This passage covers 21 T cell receptor beta chains from one sample sequenced in a study of response to subunit inactivated influenza vaccine. TCRdb reprocessed the RT-PCR reads via MiXCR and lists one record per CDR3 protein. The repertoire holds about 780,000 distinct CDR3 sequences, with roughly 18% as singletons. This specimen consisted of PBMCs from blood, obtained around 5 days after vaccination. The receptors come from a man in his fifties who received an inactivated influenza vaccine.

This clonotype was counted between two and nine times. The chain carries TRBV10-3 and TRBJ1-2; 7 bases are shared with TRBD1. The CDR3 is 16 residues long. The V gene end was trimmed by 0 bases and the J gene end by 5 bases; junction bases not matched to a gene: 9. Germline V gene sequence: CDR1 ENHRY, CDR2 SYGVKD. CDR3 amino acids: CAISESHRTGSYGYTF. The DNA for the CDR3 is TGTGCCATCAGTGAGTCCCACAGGACAGGTTCATATGGCTACACCTTC.

This chain connects TRBV24-1 to TRBJ2-1, with 7 bases aligning to TRBD1. Trimming took 3 bases from V and 12 from J; bases not matched to a gene: 7. The CDR3 runs 13 residues. Germline-derived CDR1 and CDR2 are KGHDR and SFDVKD. CDR3 sequence: CATSDDYRGVQFF. CDR3 in DNA: TGTGCCACCAGTGATGACTACAGGGGCGTGCAGTTCTTC.

The chain combines TRBV6-2 or TRBV6-3 with TRBJ2-1, with TRBD2 matching 7 bases. CDR3 size: 16 residues. The junction had 8 bases not matched to a gene; V was cut back by 2 bases and J by 4 bases. CDR1 and CDR2 (germline): MNHEY, SVGEGT. The CDR3 here is CASSYKPSGFYNEQFF. CDR3 DNA sequence: TGTGCCAGCAGTTACAAGCCTAGCGGTTTTTACAATGAGCAGTTCTTC.

V gene TRBV28 combines with J gene TRBJ2-7; a possible D gene is TRBD1 (6 bases). The CDR3 is 16 residues long. From germline, CDR1 is MDHEN and CDR2 SYDVKM. Trimming cost V 4 bases and J 3 bases, with 19 bases left between them. The CDR3 spells CASSSPWNRARYEQYF. The CDR3 DNA is TGTGCCAGCAGTTCCCCGTGGAACAGGGCTCGCTACGAGCAGTACTTC. The entire variable domain, with the rest obtained from reference TRBV28 and TRBJ2-7, is as follows: DVKVTQSSRYLVKRTGEKVFLECVQDMDHENMFWYRQDPGLGLRLIYFSYDVKMKEKGDIPEGYSVSREKKERFSLILESASTNQTSMYLCASSSPWNRARYEQYFGPGTRLTVT.

This clonotype came up a few times. The V call is TRBV4-3, the J call TRBJ2-7; 13 bases are shared with TRBD2. This CDR3 is built from 14 residues. The trim removed 3 bases at V and 7 bases at J, leaving 3 bases unmatched. Germline V gene sequence: CDR1 LGHNA, CDR2 YSLEER. The CDR3 coding sequence is TGCGCCAGCAGCCACGGACTAGCGGGAGTTGAGCAGTACTTC. Translation: CASSHGLAGVEQYF.

Many counts were recorded for this clonotype. The V call is TRBV5-5, the J call TRBJ2-5, with D unresolved. The V end was cut by 4 bases, the J end by 5 bases, with 18 bases between. CDR3 length: 15 amino acids. Germline V gives CDR1 SGHKS, CDR2 YYEKEE (reference sequence). CDR3 bases: TGTGCCAGCAGCGATCCCCTCCTGGGGATGGAGACCCAGTACTTC. Its translation: CASSDPLLGMETQYF. Looking up the rest from reference TRBV5-5 and TRBJ2-5 gives the full variable domain: DAGVTQSPTHLIKTRGQQVTLRCSPISGHKSVSWYQQVLGQGPQFIFQYYEKEERGRGNFPDRFSARQFPNYSSELNVNALLLGDSALYLCASSDPLLGMETQYFGPGTRLLVL.

This clonotype occurred a few times. Here the CDR3 DNA reads TGTGCCAGCTCACCACCAAGCGGAGAGAACACCGGGGAGCTGTTTTTT. As protein: CASSPPSGENTGELFF. The chain is built from TRBV18 and TRBJ2-2, with D possibly matching TRBD2 (5 bases). The CDR3 length is 16 residues. In germline, CDR1 is KGHSH, CDR2 LQKENI. V dropped 0 bases and J dropped 1 base, with 9 bases sitting between them.

Many counts were recorded for this clonotype. The chain has TRBV7-2 and TRBJ1-5; D is ambiguous. CDR1 is SGHTA and CDR2 is FQGNSA in the germline V gene. With 5 bases removed from V and 5 bases from J, the gap between germline ends came to 16 bases. The CDR3 covers 15 residues. The CDR3, as DNA: TGTGCCAGCAGCCCCCGGGCCCAAGTCGATCAGCCCCAGCATTTT. Residues: CASSPRAQVDQPQHF. Using reference TRBV7-2 and TRBJ1-5 for the parts outside the CDR3, the full variable domain is GAGVSQSPSNKVTEKGKDVELRCDPISGHTALYWYRQSLGQGLEFLIYFQGNSAPDKSGLPSDRFSAERTGGSVSTLTIQRTQQEDSAVYLCASSPRAQVDQPQHFGDGTRLSIL.

This clonotype was seen a handful of times. The V call is TRBV6-4, the J call TRBJ2-1; 7 nucleotides match TRBD1. Germline V gene sequence: CDR1 MRHNA, CDR2 SNTAGT. This CDR3 contains 14 residues. Germline trimming cut 3 bases from V and 9 bases from J; bases unmatched to any gene: 8. CDR3 nucleotide sequence: TGTGCCAGCAGTGAAACAGGGGTCCTCCGTGAGCAGTTCTTC. Its translation: CASSETGVLREQFF.

V is TRBV6-5 and J is TRBJ2-5; D not resolved. V gave up 1 base and J gave up 5 bases, with 11 bases separating them. The CDR3 sequence is 14 residues long. Germline assignment: CDR1 MNHEY and CDR2 SVGAGI. CDR3 sequence reads: CASSYWGKEETQYF. The CDR3 DNA sequence: TGTGCCAGCAGTTACTGGGGTAAAGAGGAGACCCAGTACTTC.

The chain is built from TRBV7-9 and TRBJ1-1; TRBD1 matches 7 bases. Germline V gene data show CDR1 as SEHNR and CDR2 as FQNEAQ (reference sequence). With V trimmed by 3 bases and J by 11 bases, 6 bases remained unmatched. CDR3 length: 12 amino acids. CDR3 nucleotide sequence: TGTGCCAGCAGCTTTACAGGGGAGGAGGCTTTCTTT. Protein sequence: CASSFTGEEAFF.

This sequence joins TRBV30 and TRBJ2-1; no firm D call. Germline V lookup: CDR1 GTSNPN, CDR2 SVGIG (reference sequence). Trimming shortened V by 2 bases and J by 4 bases, and 9 bases separated the two germline ends. This CDR3 has 13 amino acids. CDR3 region: CAWSRVAYNEQFF. CDR3 sequence (DNA): TGTGCCTGGAGTCGAGTAGCTTACAATGAGCAGTTCTTC.

The chain recombines TRBV5-1 with TRBJ1-6; no reliable D call. Trimming took off 3 bases at V and 9 bases at J, with 16 bases between the two ends. CDR3 length: 15 residues. Germline V lookup: CDR1 SGHRS, CDR2 YFSETQ. The CDR3 protein is CASSSDVTRGSPLHF. The CDR3 DNA reads TGCGCCAGCAGCTCGGACGTTACGCGCGGTTCACCCCTCCACTTT.

The J gene is TRBJ2-3, the V gene TRBV2, with 8 bases aligning to TRBD1. Germline CDR1 is SNHLY and CDR2 is FYNNEI. Trimming at V came to 4 bases and at J to 1 base, leaving 16 bases not matched to a gene. The CDR3 loop spans 19 amino acids. CDR3 in amino acids: CASSGHKAAGGRRTDTQYF. The CDR3 region has the DNA TGTGCCAGCAGTGGCCATAAGGCGGCAGGGGGCCGCCGCACAGATACGCAGTATTTT. Combining the CDR3 with reference TRBV2 and TRBJ2-3 gives the whole variable domain EPEVTQTPSHQVTQMGQEVILRCVPISNHLYFYWYRQILGQKVEFLVSFYNNEISEKSEIFDDQFSVERPDGSNFTLKIRSTKLEDSAMYFCASSGHKAAGGRRTDTQYFGPGTRLTVL.

The chain uses TRBV25-1 and TRBJ2-7; TRBD1 matches at 7 bases. CDR3 length: 15 residues. Unmatched junction bases numbered 7, after V lost 2 bases and J lost 3 bases. Germline V gives CDR1 MGHDK, CDR2 SYGVNS. CDR3 loop: CASSEAGTENYEQYF. CDR3 sequence (DNA): TGTGCCAGCAGTGAAGCCGGGACAGAGAACTACGAGCAGTACTTC.

This clonotype has just a few counts. V gene TRBV12-3 or TRBV12-4 combines with J gene TRBJ1-2; 7 nucleotides agree with TRBD1. V lost 6 bases and J lost 2; bases outside the gene matches: 9. This CDR3 has 15 residues. CDR3 sequence: CASRDRQGVNYGYTF. The CDR3 DNA reads as TGTGCCAGCAGGGACCGACAGGGAGTGAACTATGGCTACACCTTC.

This chain links TRBV7-9 with TRBJ2-3; tentatively, D is TRBD1 or TRBD2 (5 bases each). The CDR3 runs to 15 residues. Trimming removed 5 bases at V and 2 bases at J, with 14 bases between. CDR1 SEHNR and CDR2 FQNEAQ come from the germline V gene (reference sequence). DNA of the CDR3: TGTGCCAGCAGCCCGGGGTGGGGGACCACAGATACGCAGTATTTT. Amino acid sequence: CASSPGWGTTDTQYF. The entire variable domain, with the rest obtained from reference TRBV7-9 and TRBJ2-3, is as follows: DTGVSQNPRHKITKRGQNVTFRCDPISEHNRLYWYRQTLGQGPEFLTYFQNEAQLEKSRLLSDRFSAERPKGSFSTLEIQRTEQGDSAMYLCASSPGWGTTDTQYFGPGTRLTVL.

This clonotype was detected only a few times. This chain uses TRBV7-9 with TRBJ2-1; 9 nucleotides match TRBD1. The CDR3 contains 15 residues. Germline V gives CDR1 SEHNR, CDR2 FQNEAQ (reference sequence). V shed 3 bases and J 7 bases; nucleotides not matched to a gene: 7. The CDR3 coding sequence is TGTGCCAGCAGCTTCGGGACAGGGTTGAAGAATGAGCAGTTCTTC. This translates into CASSFGTGLKNEQFF.

In this sample, this clonotype turned up a few times. The rearrangement uses TRBV12-3 or TRBV12-4 and TRBJ2-1; the match to TRBD2 covers 13 bases. The CDR3 runs to 17 residues. V lost 3 bases to trimming and J lost 7 bases; unmatched junction nucleotides: 9. Here the CDR3 DNA reads TGTGCCAGCAGTTTCAGAACTAGCGGGGGGGCAGCGAATGAGCAGTTCTTC. It encodes CASSFRTSGGAANEQFF.

This clonotype was recorded many times. The rearrangement links TRBV20-1 to TRBJ2-7, with D possibly TRBD1 on 6 matching bases. The CDR3 covers 13 residues. CDR1 DFQATT and CDR2 SNEGSKA come from the germline V gene (reference sequence). V lost 6 bases, J lost 5 bases, and 17 bases lay in between. This CDR3 is CSARSPQGNEQYF. CDR3 bases: TGCAGTGCCAGAAGCCCCCAGGGGAACGAGCAGTACTTC.

The sample holds many counts of this clonotype. The chain joins TRBV15 to TRBJ1-2; D not certain. The CDR3 contains 15 residues. The V end lost 0 bases, the J end lost 2 bases, and 10 bases lay between the germline ends. Germline assignment: CDR1 LNHNV and CDR2 YYDKDF (reference sequence). The CDR3: CATSRDLAGNYGYTF. CDR3 DNA sequence: TGTGCCACCAGCAGAGATTTAGCGGGAAACTATGGCTACACCTTC. The full variable domain, rest sourced from reference TRBV15 and TRBJ1-2, is DAMVIQNPRYQVTQFGKPVTLSCSQTLNHNVMYWYQQKSSQAPKLLFHYYDKDFNNEADTPDNFQSRRPNTSFCFLDIRSPGLGDTAMYLCATSRDLAGNYGYTFGSGTRLTVV.